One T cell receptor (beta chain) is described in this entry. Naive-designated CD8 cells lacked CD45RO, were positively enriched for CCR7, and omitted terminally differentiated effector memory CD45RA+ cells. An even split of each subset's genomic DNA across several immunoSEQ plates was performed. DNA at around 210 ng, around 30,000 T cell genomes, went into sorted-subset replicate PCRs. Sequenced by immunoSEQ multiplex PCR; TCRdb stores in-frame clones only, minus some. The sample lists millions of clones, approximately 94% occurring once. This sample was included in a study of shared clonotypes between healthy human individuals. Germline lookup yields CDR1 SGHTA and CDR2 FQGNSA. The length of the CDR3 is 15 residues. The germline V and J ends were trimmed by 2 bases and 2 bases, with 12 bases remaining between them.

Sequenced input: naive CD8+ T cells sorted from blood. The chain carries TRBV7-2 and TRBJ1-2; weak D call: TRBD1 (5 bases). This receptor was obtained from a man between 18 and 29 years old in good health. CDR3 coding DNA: TGTGCCAGCAGCTTAATAGTCAGGGCGAACTATGGCTACACCTTC. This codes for CASSLIVRANYGYTF.